This T cell receptor (beta chain) is from a study of cytomegalovirus exposure and HLA in healthy donors. Overall study findings and caveats: TCR beta chains numbering 164 were designated cytomegalovirus-associated. Donors belonging to an Asian-associated ancestry cluster reportedly showed fewer N-insertions in productive TCRs than the approximately 670-donor mean, according to what a later analysis found. Diagnosis of cytomegalovirus status made by the classifier reportedly showed high specificity and sensitivity.

Turning to this clone: Its antigen is unknown.

V lost 3 bases and J lost 5; bases outside the gene matches: 4. Germline V lookup: CDR1 KGHSH, CDR2 LQKENI. The length of the CDR3 is 14 residues. With 60 Vbeta and 13 Jbeta primers, the PCR was carried out. Authors' processing steps: There were around 80 million unique TCR beta chains by a later count, and about 12 million of them were shared. Profiled with immunoSEQ multiplex PCR; TCRdb holds only in-frame clones, not every one. V, J and clone size were drawn from that table, and D and trimming were deduced from the DNA. This table holds some 89,000 clones, nearly 80% found once. J is TRBJ2-4 and V is TRBV18, with 7 bases matching TRBD2. This TCR was sampled from a woman aged 40 to 50 in good health and CMV-seropositive. The sequenced sample was PBMCs. The DNA for the CDR3 is TGTGCCAGCTCACCCCCTAGCGGTCAAAACATTCAGTACTTC. This gives the protein CASSPPSGQNIQYF.